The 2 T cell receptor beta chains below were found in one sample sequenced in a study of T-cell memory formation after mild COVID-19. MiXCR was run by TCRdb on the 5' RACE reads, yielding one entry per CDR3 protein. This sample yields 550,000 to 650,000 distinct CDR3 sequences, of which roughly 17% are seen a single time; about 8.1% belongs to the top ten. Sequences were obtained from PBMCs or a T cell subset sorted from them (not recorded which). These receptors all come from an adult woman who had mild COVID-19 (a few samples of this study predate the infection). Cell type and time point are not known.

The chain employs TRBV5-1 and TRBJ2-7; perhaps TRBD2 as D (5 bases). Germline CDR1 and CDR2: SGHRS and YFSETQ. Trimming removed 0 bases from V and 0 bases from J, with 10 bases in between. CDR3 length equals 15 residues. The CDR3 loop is CASSLDGVISYEQYF. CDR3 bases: TGCGCCAGCAGCTTGGACGGGGTTATCTCCTACGAGCAGTACTTC.

CDR3 nucleotides: TGCAGTGCTAGAAAACTTTCGGAGACAGATACGCAGTATTTT. Translating it yields CSARKLSETDTQYF. The chain uses TRBV20-1 and TRBJ2-3; no definite D call. Between the trimmed V and J ends, which lost 2 bases and 3 bases, there was a span of 12 bases. Germline V gene sequence: CDR1 DFQATT, CDR2 SNEGSKA (reference sequence). This CDR3 is built from 14 residues.